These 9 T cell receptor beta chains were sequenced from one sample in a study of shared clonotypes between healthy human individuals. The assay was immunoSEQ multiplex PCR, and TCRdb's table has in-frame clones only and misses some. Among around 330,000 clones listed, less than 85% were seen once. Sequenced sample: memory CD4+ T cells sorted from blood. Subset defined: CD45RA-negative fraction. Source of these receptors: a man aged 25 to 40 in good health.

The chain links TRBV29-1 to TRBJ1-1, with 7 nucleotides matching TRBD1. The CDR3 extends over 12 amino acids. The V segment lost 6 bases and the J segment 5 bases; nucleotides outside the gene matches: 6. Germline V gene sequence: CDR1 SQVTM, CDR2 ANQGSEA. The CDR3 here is CSVDRAGTEAFF. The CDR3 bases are TGCAGCGTAGACAGGGCTGGGACTGAAGCTTTCTTT. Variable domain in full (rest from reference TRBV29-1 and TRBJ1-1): SAVISQKPSRDICQRGTSLTIQCQVDSQVTMMFWYRQQPGQSLTLIATANQGSEATYESGFVIDKFPISRPNLTFSTLTVSNMSPEDSSIYLCSVDRAGTEAFFGQGTRLTVV.

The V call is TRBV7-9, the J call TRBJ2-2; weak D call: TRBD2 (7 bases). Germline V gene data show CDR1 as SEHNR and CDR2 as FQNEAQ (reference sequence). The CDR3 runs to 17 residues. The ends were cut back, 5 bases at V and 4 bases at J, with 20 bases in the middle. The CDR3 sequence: CASSNPPGGWPTGELFF. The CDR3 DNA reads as TGTGCCAGCAGCAACCCCCCGGGGGGCTGGCCCACCGGGGAGCTGTTTTTT.

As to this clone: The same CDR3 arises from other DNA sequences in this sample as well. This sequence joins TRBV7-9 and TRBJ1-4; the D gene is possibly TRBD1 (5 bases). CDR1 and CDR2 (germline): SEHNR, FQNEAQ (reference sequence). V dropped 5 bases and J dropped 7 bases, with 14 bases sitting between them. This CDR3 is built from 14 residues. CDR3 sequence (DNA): TGTGCCAGCAGCCCTCAGGGCGGGGGTGAAAAACTGTTTTTT. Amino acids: CASSPQGGGEKLFF.

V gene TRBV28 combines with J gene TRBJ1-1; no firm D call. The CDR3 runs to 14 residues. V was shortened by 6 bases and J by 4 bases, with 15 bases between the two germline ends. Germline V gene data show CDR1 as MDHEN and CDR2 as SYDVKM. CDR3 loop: CASRGDLAITEAFF. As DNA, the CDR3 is TGTGCCAGCAGAGGTGACCTCGCCATCACTGAAGCTTTCTTT.

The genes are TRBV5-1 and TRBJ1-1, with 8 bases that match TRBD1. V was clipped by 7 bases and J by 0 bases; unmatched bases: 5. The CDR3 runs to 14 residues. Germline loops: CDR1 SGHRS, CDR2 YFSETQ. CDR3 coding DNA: TGCGCCAGCGGGACAGGTGACTTGAACACTGAAGCTTTCTTT. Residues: CASGTGDLNTEAFF.

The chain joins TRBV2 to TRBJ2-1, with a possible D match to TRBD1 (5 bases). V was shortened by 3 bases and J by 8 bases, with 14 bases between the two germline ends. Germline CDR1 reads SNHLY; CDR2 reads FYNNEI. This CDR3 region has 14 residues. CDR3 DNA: TGTGCCAGCAGTGAGCAGGGCCCTAGTTATGAGCAGTTCTTC. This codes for CASSEQGPSYEQFF.

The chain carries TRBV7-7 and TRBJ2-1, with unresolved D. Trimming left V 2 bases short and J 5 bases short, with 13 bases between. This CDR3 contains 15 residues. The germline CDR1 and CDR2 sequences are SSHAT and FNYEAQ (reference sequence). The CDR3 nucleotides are TGTGCCAGCAGCTTAAGATCAAGCCCGGACAATGAGCAGTTCTTC. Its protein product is CASSLRSSPDNEQFF.

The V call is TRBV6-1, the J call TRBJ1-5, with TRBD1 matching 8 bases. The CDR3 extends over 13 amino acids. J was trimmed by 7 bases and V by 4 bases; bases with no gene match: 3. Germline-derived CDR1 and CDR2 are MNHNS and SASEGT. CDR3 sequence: CASSGQGSQPQHF. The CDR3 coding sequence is TGTGCCAGCAGTGGACAGGGGAGCCAGCCCCAGCATTTT.

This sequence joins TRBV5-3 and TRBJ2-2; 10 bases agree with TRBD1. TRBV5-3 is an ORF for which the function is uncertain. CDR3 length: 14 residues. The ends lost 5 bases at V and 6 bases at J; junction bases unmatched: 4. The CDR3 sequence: CARSSGQGAGELFF. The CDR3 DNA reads TGTGCCAGAAGTTCCGGACAGGGGGCCGGGGAGCTGTTTTTT.